The 20 T cell receptor beta chains reported below all come from one sample, sequenced in a study of blood T cell repertoires in COVID-19. Assay: immunoSEQ multiplex PCR; the TCRdb copy retains only in-frame clones and omits some. The sample lists about 190,000 clones; 88% were seen once. The specimen sequenced was peripheral blood. The receptor set was obtained from a man between 18 and 35 years old with active or convalescent COVID-19.

V and J are TRBV4-2 and TRBJ1-2; 7 positions match TRBD1. Germline CDR1 reads LGHNA; CDR2 reads YNFKEQ. V was clipped by 5 bases and J by 4 bases; unmatched bases: 7. CDR3 length: 14 residues. Here the CDR3 DNA reads TGTGCCAGCAGCTCGGACAGGACCTTCTATGGCTACACCTTC. It translates to CASSSDRTFYGYTF.

This sequence joins TRBV7-3 and TRBJ2-1; possibly TRBD2 for D (6 bases). The germline gives CDR1 SGHTA, CDR2 FQGTGA. V lost 5 bases to trimming and J lost 7 bases, with 18 bases between them. This CDR3 is built from 15 residues. The CDR3 spells CASSPRGLLENEQFF. CDR3 DNA sequence: TGTGCCAGCAGCCCAAGGGGACTCCTTGAGAATGAGCAGTTCTTC.

The chain employs TRBV5-4 and TRBJ2-2; 9 positions agree with TRBD1. Germline values: CDR1 SGHNT, CDR2 YYREEE (reference sequence). The V and J ends lost 7 bases and 5 bases, in that order; junction bases with no gene match: 9. The CDR3 loop spans 15 amino acids. The CDR3 is CASSPGTGRTGELFF. The CDR3 DNA is TGTGCCAGCTCCCCCGGGACAGGGAGGACCGGGGAGCTGTTTTTT.

The chain uses TRBV18 and TRBJ1-4; 8 bases line up with TRBD1. Germline V lookup: CDR1 KGHSH, CDR2 LQKENI. V gave up 5 bases and J gave up 0 bases; unmatched junction bases: 8. CDR3 size: 17 residues. CDR3 amino acids: CASSSGGDRATNEKLFF. The CDR3 DNA is TGTGCCAGCTCATCAGGGGGCGATCGAGCAACTAATGAAAAACTGTTTTTT. The full variable domain, completed using reference TRBV18 and TRBJ1-4, is NAGVMQNPRHLVRRRGQEARLRCSPMKGHSHVYWYRQLPEEGLKFMVYLQKENIIDESGMPKERFSAEFPKEGPSILRIQQVVRGDSAAYFCASSSGGDRATNEKLFFGSGTQLSVL.

J is TRBJ1-2 and V is TRBV10-3, with a weak D call TRBD1 (6 bases). The length of the CDR3 is 15 residues. Germline V CDR1 and CDR2: ENHRY, SYGVKD. The V end lost 0 bases, the J end lost 4 bases, and 12 bases lay between the germline ends. The CDR3 loop is CAISESQGQFYGYTF. Here the CDR3 DNA reads TGTGCCATCAGTGAGTCACAAGGACAGTTCTATGGCTACACCTTC.

The rearrangement links TRBV15 to TRBJ2-2; perhaps TRBD2 as D (6 bases). Trimming shortened V by 0 bases and J by 2 bases, and 13 bases separated the two germline ends. Germline CDR1 is LNHNV and CDR2 is YYDKDF (reference sequence). CDR3 length: 17 residues. CDR3 in DNA: TGTGCCACCAGCAGAGATGGTGGGACTCTAAACACCGGGGAGCTGTTTTTT. Protein sequence: CATSRDGGTLNTGELFF.

The chain combines TRBV28 with TRBJ2-3; 11 bases match TRBD2. The CDR3 totals 16 residues. Germline CDR1 and CDR2: MDHEN and SYDVKM. The V gene end was trimmed by 3 bases and the J gene end by 6 bases; junction bases not matched to a gene: 8. As DNA, the CDR3 is TGTGCCAGCAGTTTTAGCCTAGCGGGAGGAGGGGATACGCAGTATTTT. It encodes CASSFSLAGGGDTQYF.

This CDR3 is CASSLEAGLYGYTF. The CDR3 DNA reads TGCGCCAGCAGCTTGGAGGCAGGCCTCTATGGCTACACCTTC. V is TRBV5-1 and J is TRBJ1-2; D uncertain. In germline, CDR1 is SGHRS, CDR2 YFSETQ. This CDR3 is 14 amino acids long. The germline V and J ends were trimmed by 0 bases and 4 bases, with 10 bases remaining between them.

The chain combines TRBV11-2 with TRBJ1-2; 8 positions match TRBD1. Germline lookup yields CDR1 SGHAT and CDR2 FQNNGV. This CDR3 has 12 residues. V dropped 5 bases and J dropped 6; count of bases not matched to a gene: 2. DNA for the CDR3: TGTGCCAGCAGCCTACAGGGGGATGGCTACACCTTC. Translated: CASSLQGDGYTF.

The chain has TRBV30 and TRBJ1-1, with D maybe TRBD1 (6 bases). The CDR3 totals 14 residues. V lost 4 bases and J 2 bases, leaving 14 bases between the germline ends. Germline CDR1 is GTSNPN and CDR2 is SVGIG (reference sequence). CDR3 region: CAWIGGRGNTEAFF. Here the CDR3 DNA reads TGTGCCTGGATAGGAGGCAGGGGAAACACTGAAGCTTTCTTT.

The rearrangement links TRBV28 to TRBJ2-1; 8 positions match TRBD2. J gave up 4 bases and V 1 base, and 6 bases lay outside the gene matches. Germline-derived CDR1 and CDR2 are MDHEN and SYDVKM. The CDR3 has 16 residues. The CDR3 loop is CASSLSVTSVYNEQFF. CDR3 in DNA: TGTGCCAGCAGTTTATCCGTGACTAGCGTTTACAATGAGCAGTTCTTC.

The chain has TRBV5-1 and TRBJ2-1; D gene uncertain. The V end lost 4 bases, the J end lost 9 bases, and 14 bases lay between the germline ends. The V gene's germline CDR1 is SGHRS and CDR2 YFSETQ. This CDR3 region has 13 residues. The CDR3 loop is CASSARSQVEQFF. The CDR3 nucleotides read TGCGCCAGCAGCGCACGGTCTCAGGTTGAGCAGTTCTTC.

This chain joins TRBV24-1 and TRBJ2-3, with D maybe TRBD2 (6 bases). Per germline, CDR1 KGHDR and CDR2 SFDVKD. V lost 9 bases and J 0 bases, leaving 9 bases between the germline ends. This CDR3 has 13 residues. Here the CDR3 DNA reads TGTGCCACCTCGGGGGTCAGCACAGATACGCAGTATTTT. Its protein product is CATSGVSTDTQYF.

As for this clone: The sample carries other DNA sequences with the same CDR3. This rearrangement joins TRBV6-2 or TRBV6-3 to TRBJ1-5; D is unclear. The CDR3 length is 15 residues. CDR1 and CDR2 from the germline V gene are MNHEY and SVGEGT. Trimming removed 0 bases at V and 3 bases at J, with 9 bases between. CDR3 residues: CASSYSGGVNQPQHF. For the CDR3, the DNA is TGTGCCAGCAGTTACTCTGGCGGGGTCAATCAGCCCCAGCATTTT.

This chain connects TRBV7-2 to TRBJ2-6; TRBD1 matches 7 bases. CDR3 length: 15 residues. The germline V gene has CDR1 SGHTA and CDR2 FQGNSA. V shed 5 bases, J shed 0 bases, and the junction held 1 base outside the gene matches. CDR3 loop: CASSRDSSGANVLTF. CDR3 DNA: TGTGCCAGCAGCAGGGACAGCTCTGGGGCCAACGTCCTGACTTTC.

J is TRBJ2-7 and V is TRBV3-1 (or the pseudogene TRBV3-2); 10 nucleotides line up with TRBD1. The germline V gene has CDR1 LGHDT and CDR2 YNNKEL (reference sequence). The CDR3 is 13 residues long. Trimming at V came to 4 bases and at J to 7 bases, leaving 4 bases not matched to a gene. The CDR3 DNA is TGTGCCAGCAGCCCGACAGGGGGCGAAGAGCAGTACTTC. Its translation: CASSPTGGEEQYF.

The chain couples TRBV15 to TRBJ1-1, with 9 bases identical to TRBD1. CDR3 length: 15 amino acids. V lost 2 bases to trimming and J lost 1 base; unmatched junction nucleotides: 2. The germline V gene has CDR1 LNHNV and CDR2 YYDKDF (reference sequence). CDR3 nucleotide sequence: TGTGCCACCAGCAGAAAGGACAGGGGGAACACTGAAGCTTTCTTT. This codes for CATSRKDRGNTEAFF.

V and J are TRBV30 and TRBJ2-1, with TRBD2 matching over 9 bases. CDR3 length: 14 residues. After removal of 4 bases from V and 2 bases from J, the junction contained 3 bases not matched to a gene. Germline V lookup: CDR1 GTSNPN, CDR2 SVGIG (reference sequence). CDR3 residues: CAWIGTSPYNEQFF. CDR3 nucleotide sequence: TGTGCCTGGATCGGGACTAGCCCCTACAATGAGCAGTTCTTC.

The rearrangement joins TRBV2 to TRBJ2-2, with 7 bases matching TRBD2. CDR1 and CDR2 from the germline V gene are SNHLY and FYNNEI. J was trimmed by 1 base and V by 3 bases; bases with no gene match: 2. The CDR3 consists of 15 residues. The CDR3 DNA reads as TGTGCCAGCAGTGACAAGCGGGAGAACACCGGGGAGCTGTTTTTT. Its translation: CASSDKRENTGELFF.

The sample holds one count of this clone. This chain links TRBV7-9 with TRBJ1-5; the D is unclear. V dropped 5 bases and J dropped 3 bases, with 17 bases sitting between them. The CDR3 extends over 16 amino acids. Germline V CDR1 and CDR2: SEHNR, FQNEAQ (reference sequence). The CDR3 sequence: CASSPAHSLSNQPQHF. The DNA for the CDR3 is TGTGCCAGCAGCCCCGCGCATTCACTGTCCAATCAGCCCCAGCATTTT.